The clone carrying this TCR beta chain was seen a handful of times. RNA transcripts served as the template for amplifying TCR beta CDR3 regions. The primer set for the first-round RT-PCR of the TCR CDR3 was HTBI. TCRdb re-called the multiplex PCR reads through MiXCR, storing one row per CDR3 protein. The table has 250,000 or so distinct CDR3 sequences, 12% to 15% seen once. Diagnoses used clinical symptoms, serum thyroxine and TRAb, thyroid ultrasound and orbital computed tomography. V was cut by 5 bases and J by 1 base, with 14 bases left in between. The CDR3 sequence is 14 residues long. Germline V gene lookup returns CDR1 SQVTM and CDR2 ANQGSEA. This specimen comes from a study of T cells in Graves' hyperthyroidism and ophthalmopathy. Study-wide background: The blood sample was taken at first diagnosis, before treatment began.

This chain connects TRBV29-1 to TRBJ2-5; D gene uncertain. Sequences were obtained from blood. The TCR comes from a woman between 50 and 59 years old with Graves' hyperthyroidism that later progressed to Graves' ophthalmopathy. CDR3 loop: CSVPLEGPQETQYF. The CDR3 bases are TGCAGCGTTCCCCTAGAAGGGCCCCAAGAGACCCAGTACTTC.